The source of this T cell receptor (beta chain) is a study of blood T cell repertoires in COVID-19. The overall study: There were acute and convalescent COVID-19 samples, and they came from the United States, Italy and Spain. Nucleic acid was either cDNA or gDNA, and it came from T cells, B-cell-depleted T cells, or PBMCs.

Original handling: Estimation of nucleated cell counts was performed using reference gene primer amplification. The repertoire was sequenced with immunoSEQ multiplex PCR; TCRdb's copy has only in-frame clones and lacks some. From that table come the V and J calls and clone size; the DNA was used to work out D and trimming. Counted here are about 370,000 clones, nearly 90% occurring once; the ten biggest clones make up approximately 7%. J gave up 3 bases and V 5 bases, and 4 bases lay outside the gene matches. Germline CDR1 SGDLS, CDR2 YYNGEE. The CDR3 has 15 residues. This TCR came from a man aged 18 to 29 with active or convalescent COVID-19. The genes are TRBV9 and TRBJ2-1; TRBD2 aligns across 11 bases. The sequencing input was peripheral blood. The CDR3 loop reads CASSRLAGRYNEQFF. In DNA form, the CDR3 reads TGTGCCAGCAGTCGACTAGCGGGACGCTACAATGAGCAGTTCTTC.